What follows are 24 T cell receptor beta chains derived from one specimen sequenced in a study of blood T cells in healthy people across ages. With a J-beta primer mix and a sample-barcoded 5' primer, a second PCR ran about 7 to 11 cycles. MiXCR, run by TCRdb on the 5' RACE reads, gives a single entry per CDR3 protein. This table holds 1.5 million to 2 million distinct CDR3 sequences, roughly 27% found once. Specimen: blood. Receptor source: a woman in her twenties or thirties in good health.

This clonotype has only a few counts. The chain uses TRBV7-8 and TRBJ2-3; D is uncertain. The germline V and J ends were trimmed by 4 bases and 0 bases, with 11 bases remaining between them. Looked up from germline, CDR1 is SGHVS and CDR2 is FQNEAQ. This CDR3 has 15 amino acids. For the CDR3, the DNA is TGTGCCAGCAGCTCGAGGACGGTTAGCACAGATACGCAGTATTTT. Its translation: CASSSRTVSTDTQYF.

The CDR3 is CATREGRLAGRDEQFF. DNA of the CDR3: TGTGCCACCCGCGAGGGAAGACTAGCGGGACGGGATGAGCAGTTCTTC. The chain recombines TRBV24-1 with TRBJ2-1; 11 positions agree with TRBD2. Trimming removed 9 bases from V and 8 bases from J; junction bases left unmatched: 14. From germline, CDR1 is KGHDR and CDR2 SFDVKD. The CDR3 extends over 16 amino acids.

Details on this clonotype: Sequence at one end of the junction differs from germline and may be a read error. The CDR3 is CDSSLTMNEQFF. CDR3 nucleotides: TGCGACAGCAGCTTGACTATGAATGAGCAGTTCTTC. The chain has TRBV5-1 and TRBJ2-7; a possible D gene is TRBD2 (5 bases). The J call is uncertain, as TRBJ2-1 better fits the DNA end. Germline CDR1 is SGHRS and CDR2 is YFSETQ. The CDR3 runs to 12 residues.

On this clonotype: A much bigger clone sits one base away, suggesting this may be a read error. The V gene is TRBV29-1, the J gene TRBJ2-3; D is perhaps TRBD2 (5 bases). From germline, CDR1 is SQVTM and CDR2 ANQGSEA. The V end was cut by 5 bases, the J end by 3 bases, with 15 bases between. The CDR3 totals 14 residues. CDR3 DNA: TGCAGCGTTCGAGGGATAGGGTGGACAGATACGCAGTATTTT. This translates into CSVRGIGWTDTQYF.

The J gene is TRBJ2-5, the V gene TRBV6-6, with 8 nucleotides matching TRBD2. Trimming took 6 bases from V and 11 from J; bases not matched to a gene: 20. Germline V gives CDR1 MNHNY, CDR2 SVGAGI (reference sequence). The CDR3 is 16 amino acids. CDR3 loop: CASSLSQREKDNEQYF. Here the CDR3 DNA reads TGTGCCAGCAGCCTATCTCAGCGGGAGAAGGATAATGAGCAGTACTTC.

In the case of this clonotype: The junction shows a germline mismatch at one end, possibly a read error. CDR3 nucleotide sequence: TGTGCCAGCTCACCTCGGACCCCCGGGGAGCGGTTTTTT. Protein sequence: CASSPRTPGERFF. The chain links TRBV18 to TRBJ2-2; a weak D match, TRBD2 (5 bases). CDR1 KGHSH and CDR2 LQKENI come from the germline V gene. The length of the CDR3 is 13 residues.

This clonotype was counted a few times. The V and J genes are TRBV9 and TRBJ2-5; possibly TRBD1 for D (5 bases). V was shortened by 0 bases and J by 2 bases, with 11 bases between the two germline ends. Germline V gene lookup returns CDR1 SGDLS and CDR2 YYNGEE. This CDR3 has 15 residues. The DNA of the CDR3 is TGTGCCAGCAGCGTAGGGCCCACAGGACAAGAGACCCAGTACTTC. It encodes CASSVGPTGQETQYF.

This clonotype was seen many times. J is TRBJ2-5 and V is TRBV9, with unresolved D. Germline V gene lookup returns CDR1 SGDLS and CDR2 YYNGEE. Trimming took off 0 bases at V and 2 bases at J, with 8 bases between the two ends. The CDR3 spans 14 residues. This chain's CDR3 is CASSVAQEQETQYF. The DNA of the CDR3 is TGTGCCAGCAGCGTAGCTCAGGAGCAAGAGACCCAGTACTTC.

The genes are TRBV28 and TRBJ2-5; 8 positions agree with TRBD1. The J call may be mistaken, given a closer DNA end match to TRBJ2-7. The CDR3 has 14 amino acids. Germline CDR1 is MDHEN and CDR2 is SYDVKM. CDR3 nucleotide sequence: TGTGCCAGCAGACCCCCCGGGACAGGTTACGAGCAGTACTTC. Translation gives CASRPPGTGYEQYF.

Details on this clonotype: Possible read error: a much larger clone is one base away. V gene TRBV29-1 combines with J gene TRBJ2-1; no reliable D call. The J call is doubtful: the DNA matches TRBJ2-7 better. CDR1 SQVTM and CDR2 ANQGSEA come from the germline V gene. This CDR3 is 13 amino acids long. CDR3 sequence (DNA): TGCAGCTTTGAACGGAGCTCCTACAATGAGCAGTACTTC. Translation gives CSFERSSYNEQYF.

In this sample, this clonotype turned up many times. The V and J genes are TRBV6-2 or TRBV6-3 and TRBJ1-2; a weak D match, TRBD1 (5 bases). Germline V gene data show CDR1 as MNHEY and CDR2 as SVGEGT. This CDR3 is 15 amino acids long. With 5 bases removed from V and 4 bases from J, the gap between germline ends came to 17 bases. CDR3 residues: CASSVLAGNPYGYTF. CDR3 bases: TGTGCCAGCAGTGTCCTTGCAGGGAATCCCTATGGCTACACCTTC.

This clonotype was counted a few times. J is TRBJ2-2 and V is TRBV2; 9 nucleotides align to TRBD1. Germline V gene data show CDR1 as SNHLY and CDR2 as FYNNEI. V gave up 6 bases and J gave up 3 bases; unmatched junction bases: 5. The CDR3 length is 15 residues. CDR3 sequence reads: CASRPDRGYTGELFF. In nucleotides, the CDR3 is TGTGCCAGCAGGCCCGACAGGGGGTACACCGGGGAGCTGTTTTTT.

The J gene is TRBJ2-5, the V gene TRBV12-3 or TRBV12-4; D is undetermined. CDR3 length: 16 residues. V gave up 6 bases and J gave up 1 base, with 18 bases separating them. As DNA, the CDR3 is TGTGCCAGCAGCATACCCCCCGCGAGATTCCAAGAGACCCAGTACTTC. It translates to CASSIPPARFQETQYF.

The chain employs TRBV2 and TRBJ2-7; D call uncertain. The V gene lost 6 bases and the J gene lost 3 bases, with 9 bases spanning the gap. The V gene's germline CDR1 is SNHLY and CDR2 FYNNEI. The CDR3 consists of 12 residues. CDR3 nucleotide sequence: TGTGCCAGCAGGTTTGGCGTCTACGAGCAGTACTTC. This codes for CASRFGVYEQYF.

The CDR3 nucleotides read TGTGCCAGCAGCTTGGCCGGATCAGGCCCTAACTATGGCTACACCTTC. This translates into CASSLAGSGPNYGYTF. The chain couples TRBV5-6 to TRBJ1-2; D remains ambiguous. CDR3 size: 16 residues. The germline gives CDR1 SGHDT, CDR2 YYEEEE. Deletions cut 0 bases from V and 0 bases from J, with 12 bases between.

This clonotype was detected many times. This rearrangement joins TRBV20-1 to TRBJ2-1, with 11 bases identical to TRBD2. Germline lookup yields CDR1 DFQATT and CDR2 SNEGSKA (reference sequence). J was trimmed by 4 bases and V by 4 bases; bases with no gene match: 3. The length of the CDR3 is 14 residues. CDR3 bases: TGCAGTGCTATTAGCGGGGGGGCTTACAATGAGCAGTTCTTC. Protein product: CSAISGGAYNEQFF.

This clonotype has a count of ten or more. The rearrangement joins TRBV6-2 or TRBV6-3 to TRBJ2-7; TRBD2 matches at 8 bases. The CDR3 sequence is 14 residues long. The germline V gene encodes CDR1 MNHEY and CDR2 SVGEGT. J was trimmed by 7 bases and V by 0 bases; bases with no gene match: 5. The CDR3 DNA is TGTGCCAGCAGTTACTCGACGGGAGGGAATGAGCAGTACTTC. Residues: CASSYSTGGNEQYF.

This clonotype was observed at least ten times. V gene TRBV5-1 combines with J gene TRBJ2-5; no reliable D call. This CDR3 region has 16 residues. The germline gives CDR1 SGHRS, CDR2 YFSETQ. V shed 3 bases and J shed 2 bases, with 17 bases lying between them. CDR3 nucleotide sequence: TGCGCCAGCAGCTCGGTAACAGAGGACGGTCAAGAGACCCAGTACTTC. It translates to CASSSVTEDGQETQYF.

V gene TRBV10-3 combines with J gene TRBJ1-1; 9 bases map to TRBD1. Germline loops: CDR1 ENHRY, CDR2 SYGVKD. The CDR3 length is 13 residues. V lost 11 bases and J lost 5; bases outside the gene matches: 9. The CDR3 coding sequence is TGTGCCGCCTCCGGGACAGGGCGTACTGAAGCTTTCTTT. Its protein is CAASGTGRTEAFF.

In nucleotides, the CDR3 is TGTGCCAGTCTAGACACTCGCGGACAGGAACTTGATCAGCCCCAGCATTTT. Translation gives CASLDTRGQELDQPQHF. This chain connects TRBV6-2 or TRBV6-3 to TRBJ1-5; 7 nucleotides agree with TRBD1. CDR3 length: 17 residues. The germline gives CDR1 MNHEY, CDR2 SVGEGT. V gave up 9 bases and J gave up 5 bases; unmatched junction bases: 19.

The chain has TRBV29-1 and TRBJ2-3, with 12 bases aligning to TRBD2. Germline-derived CDR1 and CDR2 are SQVTM and ANQGSEA. The CDR3 is 14 amino acids. The junction had 8 bases not matched to a gene; V was cut back by 7 bases and J by 6 bases. The chain's CDR3 is CSARLAGERDTQYF. The CDR3 region has the DNA TGCAGCGCCAGACTAGCGGGGGAAAGGGATACGCAGTATTTT.

This clonotype was seen many times. The chain carries TRBV29-1 and TRBJ2-7; 7 bases fit TRBD2. Germline assignment: CDR1 SQVTM and CDR2 ANQGSEA. V trimming: 6 bases; J trimming: 0 bases; junction bases outside the gene matches: 11. This CDR3 has 15 amino acids. The CDR3 sequence is CSVGYWDYSSYEQYF. The DNA of the CDR3 is TGCAGCGTCGGGTATTGGGACTATAGCTCCTACGAGCAGTACTTC.

This clonotype was detected ten times or more. The rearrangement joins TRBV12-3 or TRBV12-4 to TRBJ2-3; 9 positions agree with TRBD1. With 6 bases clipped from V and 2 bases from J, the junction kept 6 bases outside the gene matches. There are 15 residues in the CDR3. The CDR3 spells CASRSGTGNTDTQYF. CDR3 bases: TGTGCCAGCAGAAGCGGGACAGGGAACACAGATACGCAGTATTTT.

The gene calls are TRBV5-1 and TRBJ1-2; D not certain. Trimming pared 3 bases from V and 4 bases from J, leaving 13 bases between. The V gene's germline CDR1 is SGHRS and CDR2 YFSETQ. The CDR3 covers 14 residues. CDR3 protein: CASSWEAVSYGYTF. DNA of the CDR3: TGCGCCAGCAGCTGGGAAGCAGTGTCCTATGGCTACACCTTC.